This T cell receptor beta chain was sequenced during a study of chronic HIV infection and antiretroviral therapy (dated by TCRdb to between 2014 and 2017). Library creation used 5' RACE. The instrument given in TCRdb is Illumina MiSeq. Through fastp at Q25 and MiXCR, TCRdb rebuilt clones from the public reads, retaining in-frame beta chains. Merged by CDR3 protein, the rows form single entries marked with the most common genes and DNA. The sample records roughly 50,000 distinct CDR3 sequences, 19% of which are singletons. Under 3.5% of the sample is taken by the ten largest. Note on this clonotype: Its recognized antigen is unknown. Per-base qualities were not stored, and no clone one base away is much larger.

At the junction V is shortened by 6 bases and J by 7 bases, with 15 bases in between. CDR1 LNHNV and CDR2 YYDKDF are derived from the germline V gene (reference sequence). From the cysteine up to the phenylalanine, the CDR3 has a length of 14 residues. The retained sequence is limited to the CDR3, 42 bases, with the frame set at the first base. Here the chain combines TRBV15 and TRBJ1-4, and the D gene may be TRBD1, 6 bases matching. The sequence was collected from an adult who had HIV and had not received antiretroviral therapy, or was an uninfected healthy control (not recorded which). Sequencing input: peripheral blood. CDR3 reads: CATSPGQRGEKLFF. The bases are TGTGCCACCAGTCCGGGACAACGGGGTGAAAAACTGTTTTTT.